The 10 T cell receptor beta chains listed next were all sequenced from one sample in a study of blood T cell repertoires in COVID-19. The protocol was immunoSEQ multiplex PCR, while the TCRdb copy is restricted to in-frame clones and leaves out a portion. The sample has 130,000 or so clones; around 89% are singletons. Sequenced material: peripheral blood. These TCRs come from a man aged 55 to 69 with COVID-19, enrolled during active disease.

The chain employs TRBV18 and TRBJ1-4; D unclear. CDR3 size: 13 residues. Germline CDR1 and CDR2: KGHSH and LQKENI. V was pared by 2 bases and J by 7 bases, with 8 bases between. CDR3 residues: CASSPMSREKLFF. The CDR3 DNA is TGTGCCAGCTCACCAATGTCCCGTGAAAAACTGTTTTTT. The variable domain in full, with the rest retrieved from reference TRBV18 and TRBJ1-4, is NAGVMQNPRHLVRRRGQEARLRCSPMKGHSHVYWYRQLPEEGLKFMVYLQKENIIDESGMPKERFSAEFPKEGPSILRIQQVVRGDSAAYFCASSPMSREKLFFGSGTQLSVL.

In its sample, this clone was seen once. The chain employs TRBV7-9 and TRBJ2-5, with D possibly being TRBD2 (6 bases). V lost 5 bases to trimming and J lost 9 bases, with 13 bases between them. The CDR3 loop spans 12 amino acids. CDR1 is SEHNR, CDR2 FQNEAQ, per germline (reference sequence). DNA for the CDR3: TGTGCCAGCAGCGGGCGGAGGGCCTCCCAGTACTTC. Protein: CASSGRRASQYF.

This clone was observed once. The chain combines TRBV30 with TRBJ1-6; D may be TRBD1 (5 bases). This CDR3 region has 13 residues. Trimming removed 5 bases at V and 7 bases at J, with 12 bases between. Germline CDR1 and CDR2: GTSNPN and SVGIG (reference sequence). The DNA of the CDR3 is TGTGCCTGGGAGGGCAGGGCCAATTCACCCCTCCACTTT. Its protein is CAWEGRANSPLHF.

This chain joins TRBV18 and TRBJ1-3; 7 bases map to TRBD1. This CDR3 contains 15 residues. Germline assignment: CDR1 KGHSH and CDR2 LQKENI. The V gene end was trimmed by 5 bases and the J gene end by 3 bases; junction bases not matched to a gene: 7. The DNA for the CDR3 is TGTGCCAGCTCAACGGGACAGACCTTTGGAAACACCATATATTTT. This sequence encodes CASSTGQTFGNTIYF.

The V call is TRBV5-1, the J call TRBJ1-2, with TRBD1 matching over 10 bases. J lost 6 bases, V lost 0 bases, and 2 bases had no gene match. Germline CDR1 is SGHRS and CDR2 is YFSETQ. This CDR3 has 14 residues. The CDR3 loop is CASSLGDRGNGYTF. In DNA form, the CDR3 reads TGCGCCAGCAGCTTGGGGGACAGGGGTAATGGCTACACCTTC.

V is TRBV7-2 and J is TRBJ2-3, with 8 positions matching TRBD2. The CDR3 covers 17 residues. The V gene's germline CDR1 is SGHTA and CDR2 FQGNSA. V shed 5 bases and J 1 base; nucleotides not matched to a gene: 11. CDR3 bases: TGTGCCAGCAGCCCATCGCTGCGTAGCGGGGGCACAGATACGCAGTATTTT. As protein: CASSPSLRSGGTDTQYF.

This clone showed up just a few times. The chain uses TRBV5-1 and TRBJ2-2; D is unresolved. Trimming took 5 bases from V and 4 from J, leaving 15 bases between them. Germline CDR1 SGHRS, CDR2 YFSETQ. The CDR3 totals 15 residues. CDR3 nucleotide sequence: TGCGCCAGCAGGCAGACTCCTCTGGGCACCGGGGAGCTGTTTTTT. Amino acid sequence: CASRQTPLGTGELFF.

This clone was counted a few times. This chain joins TRBV11-3 and TRBJ1-1, with a tentative D call TRBD1 (6 bases). The CDR3 covers 14 residues. V shed 6 bases and J shed 0 bases, with 11 bases lying between them. The germline V gene has CDR1 SGHNT and CDR2 YENEEA. CDR3 in amino acids: CASSWGGLNTEAFF. In nucleotides, the CDR3 is TGTGCCAGCAGTTGGGGGGGGCTGAACACTGAAGCTTTCTTT.

The CDR3 bases are TGTGCCAGCAGCCCCCGGGCCGGGGAGCTGTTTTTT. Protein sequence: CASSPRAGELFF. The chain recombines TRBV6-6 with TRBJ2-2; D is unclear. Trimming left V 6 bases short and J 6 bases short, with 8 bases between. Germline-derived CDR1 and CDR2 are MNHNY and SVGAGI (reference sequence). The CDR3 totals 12 residues.

V usage is TRBV6-5 and J usage is TRBJ2-7; 7 nucleotides match TRBD1. Trimming removed 2 bases from V and 1 base from J; junction bases left unmatched: 2. The CDR3 has 14 amino acids. Germline V CDR1 and CDR2: MNHEY, SVGAGI. CDR3 DNA: TGTGCCAGCAGTTACAGGGGACAGTCCTACGAGCAGTACTTC. Its translation: CASSYRGQSYEQYF.